This paragraph covers one T cell receptor (beta chain) sequence. The CDR3 runs to 15 residues. In germline, CDR1 is MGHRA, CDR2 YSYEKL. The ends were cut back, 0 bases at V and 0 bases at J, with 7 bases in the middle. Assay used: immunoSEQ multiplex PCR; TCRdb lists only in-frame clones, some missing. The sample holds about 95,000 clones, roughly 77% seen once. The data originate from a study of CD8 T cell repertoires and HIV-1 epitope variants. Whole-study context: An uncultured baseline aliquot held 1M T cells.

Sequencing used uncultured baseline CD8+ T cells from peripheral blood mononuclear cells (PBMCs). The sequence was collected from a male donor with HIV. The chain couples TRBV4-1 to TRBJ2-3, with D unclear. CDR3 DNA sequence: TGCGCCAGCAGCCAAGATACACGAAGCACAGATACGCAGTATTTT. Translation gives CASSQDTRSTDTQYF.